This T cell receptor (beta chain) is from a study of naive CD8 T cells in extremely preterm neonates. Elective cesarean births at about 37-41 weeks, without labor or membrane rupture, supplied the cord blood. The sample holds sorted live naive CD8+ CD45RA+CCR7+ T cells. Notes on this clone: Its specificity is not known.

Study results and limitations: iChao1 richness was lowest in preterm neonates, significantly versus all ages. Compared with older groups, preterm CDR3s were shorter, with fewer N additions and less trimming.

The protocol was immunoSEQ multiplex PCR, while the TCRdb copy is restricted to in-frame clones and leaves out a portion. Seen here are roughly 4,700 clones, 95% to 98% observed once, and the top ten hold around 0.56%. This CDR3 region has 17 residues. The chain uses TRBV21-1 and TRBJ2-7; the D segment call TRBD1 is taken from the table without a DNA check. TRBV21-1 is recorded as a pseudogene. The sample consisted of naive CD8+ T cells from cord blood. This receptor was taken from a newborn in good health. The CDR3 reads CASSKALSRQVSYEQYF. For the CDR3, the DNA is TGTGCCAGCAGCAAAGCGCTTTCGAGACAGGTCTCCTACGAGCAGTACTTC.